This T cell receptor beta chain originates from a study of T-cell memory formation after mild COVID-19. Study-wide results and caveats: While clones contracting from day 15 to 85 were balanced between CD4 and CD8, later expanders leaned CD4+. Memory cells collected pre-infection included some clones that later responded, suggesting cross-reactive memory joined.

A single record per CDR3 protein comes from TCRdb applying MiXCR to the 5' RACE reads. Among 350,000 to 400,000 distinct CDR3 sequences listed, approximately 15% were seen once. There are 14 residues in the CDR3. J was trimmed by 7 bases and V by 3 bases; bases with no gene match: 3. Worth noting for this clonotype: Its antigen is unknown.

J is TRBJ1-5 and V is TRBV12-3 or TRBV12-4; 10 positions agree with TRBD1. The sequencing input was PBMCs or a T cell subset sorted from them (not recorded which). This receptor was obtained from a man younger than 35 who had mild COVID-19 (a few samples of this study predate the infection). Cell type and time point are not known. The CDR3 is CASSLGTGAQPQHF. CDR3 DNA sequence: TGTGCCAGCAGTTTGGGGACAGGGGCCCAGCCCCAGCATTTT.